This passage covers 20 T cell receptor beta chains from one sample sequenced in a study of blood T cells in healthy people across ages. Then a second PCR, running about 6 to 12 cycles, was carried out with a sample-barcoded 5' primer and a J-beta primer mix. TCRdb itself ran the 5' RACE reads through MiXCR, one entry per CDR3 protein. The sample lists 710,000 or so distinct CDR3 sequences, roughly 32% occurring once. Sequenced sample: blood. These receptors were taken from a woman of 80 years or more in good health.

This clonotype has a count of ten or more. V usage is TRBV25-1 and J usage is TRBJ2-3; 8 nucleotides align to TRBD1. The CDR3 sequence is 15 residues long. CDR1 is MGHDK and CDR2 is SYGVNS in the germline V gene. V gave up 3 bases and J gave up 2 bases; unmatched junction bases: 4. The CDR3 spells CASSEGDRLTDTQYF. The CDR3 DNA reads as TGTGCCAGCAGTGAGGGGGACAGGCTCACAGATACGCAGTATTTT.

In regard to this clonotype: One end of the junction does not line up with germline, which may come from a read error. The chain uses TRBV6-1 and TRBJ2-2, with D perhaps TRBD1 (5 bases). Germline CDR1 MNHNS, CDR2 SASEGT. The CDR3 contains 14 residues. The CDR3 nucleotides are TGTGCCTGCAGTGAAGGGGTCATAACCGGGGAGCTGTTTTTT. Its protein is CACSEGVITGELFF.

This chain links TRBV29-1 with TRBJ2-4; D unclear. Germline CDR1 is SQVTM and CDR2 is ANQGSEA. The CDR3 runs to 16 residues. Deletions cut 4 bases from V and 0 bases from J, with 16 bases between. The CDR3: CSVGIARALAKNIQYF. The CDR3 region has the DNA TGCAGCGTTGGAATCGCTAGAGCCCTAGCCAAAAACATTCAGTACTTC.

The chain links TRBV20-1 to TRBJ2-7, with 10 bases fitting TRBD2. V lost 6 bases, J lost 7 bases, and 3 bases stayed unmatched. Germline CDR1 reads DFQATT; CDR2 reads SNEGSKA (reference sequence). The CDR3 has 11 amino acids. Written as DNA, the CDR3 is TGCAGTGCCCAGCGGGGGGGAGAGCAGTACTTC. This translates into CSAQRGGEQYF.

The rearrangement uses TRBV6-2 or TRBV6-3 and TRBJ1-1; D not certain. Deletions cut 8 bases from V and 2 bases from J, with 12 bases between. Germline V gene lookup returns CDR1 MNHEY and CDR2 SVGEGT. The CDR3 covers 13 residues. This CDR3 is CASYSGVNTEAFF. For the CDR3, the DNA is TGTGCCAGCTATTCCGGGGTCAACACTGAAGCTTTCTTT.

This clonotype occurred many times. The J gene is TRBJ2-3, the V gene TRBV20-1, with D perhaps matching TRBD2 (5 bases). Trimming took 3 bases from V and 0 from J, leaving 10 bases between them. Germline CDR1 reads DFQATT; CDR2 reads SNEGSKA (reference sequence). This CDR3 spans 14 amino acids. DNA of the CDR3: TGCAGTGCTAGGAACAGCGGAAGCACAGATACGCAGTATTTT. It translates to CSARNSGSTDTQYF.

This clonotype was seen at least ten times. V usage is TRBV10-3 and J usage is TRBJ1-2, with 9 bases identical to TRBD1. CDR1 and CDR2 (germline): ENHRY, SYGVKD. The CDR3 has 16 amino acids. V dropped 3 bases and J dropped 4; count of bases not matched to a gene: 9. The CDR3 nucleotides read TGTGCCATCAGTGACCCCGGACAGGGGAATAGCTATGGCTACACCTTC. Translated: CAISDPGQGNSYGYTF.

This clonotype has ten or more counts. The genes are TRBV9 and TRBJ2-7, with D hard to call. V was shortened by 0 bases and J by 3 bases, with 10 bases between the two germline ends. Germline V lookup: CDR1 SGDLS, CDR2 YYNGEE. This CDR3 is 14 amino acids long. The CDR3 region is CASSVELGNYEQYF. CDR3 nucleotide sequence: TGTGCCAGCAGCGTAGAGTTAGGGAACTACGAGCAGTACTTC.

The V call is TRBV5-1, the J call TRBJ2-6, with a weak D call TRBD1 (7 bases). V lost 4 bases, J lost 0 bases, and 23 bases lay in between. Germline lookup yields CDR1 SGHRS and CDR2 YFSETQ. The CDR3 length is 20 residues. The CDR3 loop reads CASSIGGSGQKISGANVLTF. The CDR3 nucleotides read TGCGCCAGCAGCATCGGGGGATCGGGACAGAAAATCTCTGGGGCCAACGTCCTGACTTTC.

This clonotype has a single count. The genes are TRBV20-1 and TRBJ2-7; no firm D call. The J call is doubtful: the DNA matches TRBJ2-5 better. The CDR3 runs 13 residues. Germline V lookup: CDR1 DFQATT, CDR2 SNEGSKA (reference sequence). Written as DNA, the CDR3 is TGCAGTGCTAGTAACGCAGGAGTGGAGACCCAGTACTTC. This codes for CSASNAGVETQYF.

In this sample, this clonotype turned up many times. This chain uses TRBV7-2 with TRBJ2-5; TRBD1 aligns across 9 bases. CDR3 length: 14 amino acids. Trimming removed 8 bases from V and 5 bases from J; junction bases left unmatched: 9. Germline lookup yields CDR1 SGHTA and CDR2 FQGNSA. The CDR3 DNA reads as TGTGCCAGCGGCCGGACAGGGGAGAAGGAGACCCAGTACTTC. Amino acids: CASGRTGEKETQYF.

The CDR3 reads CASSEALQGAAGYTF. As DNA, the CDR3 is TGTGCCAGCAGTGAAGCGCTTCAGGGGGCGGCTGGCTACACCTTC. The chain joins TRBV2 to TRBJ1-2; 8 bases agree with TRBD1. The CDR3 totals 15 residues. Germline CDR1 reads SNHLY; CDR2 reads FYNNEI. The V and J ends lost 0 bases and 7 bases, in that order; junction bases with no gene match: 7.

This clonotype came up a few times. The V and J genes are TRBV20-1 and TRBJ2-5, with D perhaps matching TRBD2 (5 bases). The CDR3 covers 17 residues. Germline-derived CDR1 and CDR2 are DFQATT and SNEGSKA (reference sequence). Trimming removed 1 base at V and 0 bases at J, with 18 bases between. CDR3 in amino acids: CSARVSPVEDYQETQYF. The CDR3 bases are TGCAGTGCTAGAGTTTCCCCCGTGGAGGACTACCAAGAGACCCAGTACTTC.

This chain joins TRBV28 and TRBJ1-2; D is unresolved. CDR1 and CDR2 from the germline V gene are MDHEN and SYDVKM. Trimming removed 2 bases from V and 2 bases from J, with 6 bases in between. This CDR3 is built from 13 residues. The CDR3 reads CASSLIPNYGYTF. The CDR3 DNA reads TGTGCCAGCAGTTTAATACCGAACTATGGCTACACCTTC.

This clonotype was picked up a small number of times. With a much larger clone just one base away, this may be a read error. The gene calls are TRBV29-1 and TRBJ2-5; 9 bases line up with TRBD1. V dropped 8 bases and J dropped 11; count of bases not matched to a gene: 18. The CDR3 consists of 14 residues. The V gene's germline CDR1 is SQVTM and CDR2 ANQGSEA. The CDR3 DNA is TGCAGCACACATTCCAGGGGACAGGGCGATGAGCAGTACTTC. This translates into CSTHSRGQGDEQYF. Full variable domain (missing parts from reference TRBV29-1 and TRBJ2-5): SAVISQKPSRDICQRGTSLTIQCQVDSQVTMMFWYRQQPGQSLTLIATANQGSEATYESGFVIDKFPISRPNLTFSTLTVSNMSPEDSSIYLCSTHSRGQGDEQYFGPGTRLLVL.

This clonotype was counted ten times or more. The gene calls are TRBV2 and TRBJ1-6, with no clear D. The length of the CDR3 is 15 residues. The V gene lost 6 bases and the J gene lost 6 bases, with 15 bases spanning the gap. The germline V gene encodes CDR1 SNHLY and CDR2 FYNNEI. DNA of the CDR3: TGTGCCAGCAGAGACCCTAACGGCAGTAATTCACCCCTCCACTTT. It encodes CASRDPNGSNSPLHF.

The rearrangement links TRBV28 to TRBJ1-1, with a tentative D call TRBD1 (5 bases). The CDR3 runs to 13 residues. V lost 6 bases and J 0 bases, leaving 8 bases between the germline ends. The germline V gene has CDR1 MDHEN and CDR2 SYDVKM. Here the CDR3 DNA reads TGTGCCAGCAGAGGGGAAGTGAACACTGAAGCTTTCTTT. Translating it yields CASRGEVNTEAFF.

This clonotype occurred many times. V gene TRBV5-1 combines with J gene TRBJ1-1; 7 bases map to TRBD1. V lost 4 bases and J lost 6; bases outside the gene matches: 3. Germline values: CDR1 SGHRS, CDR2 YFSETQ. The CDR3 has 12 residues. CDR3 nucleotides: TGCGCCAGCAGCATGCAGGGGGCTGAAGCTTTCTTT. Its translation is CASSMQGAEAFF. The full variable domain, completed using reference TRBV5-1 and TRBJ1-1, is KAGVTQTPRYLIKTRGQQVTLSCSPISGHRSVSWYQQTPGQGLQFLFEYFSETQRNKGNFPGRFSGRQFSNSRSEMNVSTLELGDSALYLCASSMQGAEAFFGQGTRLTVV.

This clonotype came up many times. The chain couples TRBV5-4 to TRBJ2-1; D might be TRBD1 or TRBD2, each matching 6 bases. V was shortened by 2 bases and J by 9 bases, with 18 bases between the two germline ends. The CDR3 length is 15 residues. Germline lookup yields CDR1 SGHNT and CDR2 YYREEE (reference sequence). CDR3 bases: TGTGCCAGCAGCTTACCCCGGGGGCCTTCCCCTGAGCAGTTCTTC. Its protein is CASSLPRGPSPEQFF.

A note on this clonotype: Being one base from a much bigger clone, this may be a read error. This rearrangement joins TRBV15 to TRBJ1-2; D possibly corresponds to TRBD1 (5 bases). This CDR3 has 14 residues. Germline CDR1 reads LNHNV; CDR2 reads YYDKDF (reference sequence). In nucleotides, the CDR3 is TGTGCCACCAGCAGAGATCAGGGCAGAGGTGGCCACACCTTC. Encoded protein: CATSRDQGRGGHTF.